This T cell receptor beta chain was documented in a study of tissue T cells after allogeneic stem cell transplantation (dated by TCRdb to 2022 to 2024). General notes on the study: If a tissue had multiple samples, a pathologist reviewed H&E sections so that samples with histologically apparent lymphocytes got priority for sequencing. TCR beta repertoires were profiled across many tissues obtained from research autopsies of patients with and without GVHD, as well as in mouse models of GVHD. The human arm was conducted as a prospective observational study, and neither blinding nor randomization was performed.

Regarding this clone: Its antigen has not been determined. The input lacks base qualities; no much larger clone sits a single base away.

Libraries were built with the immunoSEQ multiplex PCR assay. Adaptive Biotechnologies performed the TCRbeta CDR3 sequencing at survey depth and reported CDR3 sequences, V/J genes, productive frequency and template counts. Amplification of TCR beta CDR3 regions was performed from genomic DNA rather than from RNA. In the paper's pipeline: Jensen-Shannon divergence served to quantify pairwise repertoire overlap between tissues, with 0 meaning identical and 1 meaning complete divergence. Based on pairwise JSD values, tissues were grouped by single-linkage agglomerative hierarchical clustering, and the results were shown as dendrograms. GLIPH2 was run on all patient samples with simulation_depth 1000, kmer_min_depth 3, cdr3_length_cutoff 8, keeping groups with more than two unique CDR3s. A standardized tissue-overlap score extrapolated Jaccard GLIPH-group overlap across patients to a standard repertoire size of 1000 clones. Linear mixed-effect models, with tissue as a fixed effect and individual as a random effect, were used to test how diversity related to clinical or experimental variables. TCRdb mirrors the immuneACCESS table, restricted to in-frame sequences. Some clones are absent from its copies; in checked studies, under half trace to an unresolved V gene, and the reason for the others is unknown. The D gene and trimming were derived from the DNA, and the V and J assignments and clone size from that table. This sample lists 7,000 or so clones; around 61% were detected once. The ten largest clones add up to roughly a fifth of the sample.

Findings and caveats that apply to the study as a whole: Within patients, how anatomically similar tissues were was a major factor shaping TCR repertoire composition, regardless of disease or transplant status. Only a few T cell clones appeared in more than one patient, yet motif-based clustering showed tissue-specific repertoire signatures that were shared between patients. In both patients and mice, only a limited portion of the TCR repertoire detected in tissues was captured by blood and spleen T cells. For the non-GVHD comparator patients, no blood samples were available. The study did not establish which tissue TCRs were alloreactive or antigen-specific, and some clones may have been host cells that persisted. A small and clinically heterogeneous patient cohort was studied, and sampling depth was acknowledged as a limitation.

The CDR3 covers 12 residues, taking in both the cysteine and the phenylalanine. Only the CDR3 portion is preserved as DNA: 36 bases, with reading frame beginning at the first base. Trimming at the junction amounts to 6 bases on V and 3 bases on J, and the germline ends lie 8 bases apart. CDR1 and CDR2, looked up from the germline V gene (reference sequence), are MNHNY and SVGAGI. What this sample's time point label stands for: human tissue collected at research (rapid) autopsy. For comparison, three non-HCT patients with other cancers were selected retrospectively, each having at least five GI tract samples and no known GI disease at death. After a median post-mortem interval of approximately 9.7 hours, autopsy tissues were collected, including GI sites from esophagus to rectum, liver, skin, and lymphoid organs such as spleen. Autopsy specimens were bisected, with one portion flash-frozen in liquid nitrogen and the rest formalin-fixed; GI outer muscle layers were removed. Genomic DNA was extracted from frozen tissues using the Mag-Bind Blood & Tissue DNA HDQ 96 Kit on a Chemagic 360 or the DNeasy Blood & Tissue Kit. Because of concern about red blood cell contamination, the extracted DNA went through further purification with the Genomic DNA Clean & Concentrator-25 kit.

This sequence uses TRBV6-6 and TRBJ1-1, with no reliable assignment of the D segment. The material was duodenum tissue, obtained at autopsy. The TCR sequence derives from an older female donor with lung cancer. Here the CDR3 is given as CASRQGHTEAFF. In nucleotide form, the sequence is TGTGCCAGCAGACAAGGACACACTGAAGCTTTCTTT.